Listed below are T cell receptor beta chains from one sample, sequenced in a study of shared clonotypes between healthy human individuals. Produced via immunoSEQ multiplex PCR; TCRdb's table is partial and in-frame only. The sample yields approximately 620,000 clones, around 97% seen once. What was sequenced was naive CD4+ T cells sorted from blood. These receptors were obtained from a woman aged 25 to 39 in good health. CDR3s include the opening cysteine and the closing phenylalanine or tryptophan. Fields, in order: CDR3 protein, CDR3 DNA, D gene, clone size, V gene, J gene. A D gene is named only where the DNA matches it firmly. Rows give clone size only sometimes, using once, few, many, or a class for an expanded clone.

CASSLDSNQPQHF	TGTGCCAGCAGCTTGGACAGCAATCAGCCCCAGCATTTT	.	once	TRBV5-8	TRBJ1-5
CASSESGRGSARF	TGCGCCAGCAGTGAGTCGGGTAGGGGATCCGCAAGATTC	.	.	TRBV10-1	TRBJ1-2
CASSLGTEKLFF	TGTGCCAGCAGTTTGGGGACTGAAAAACTGTTTTTT	.	.	TRBV25-1	TRBJ1-4
CASSEKGIQYF	TGTGCCAGCAGTGAGAAGGGTATTCAGTACTTC	.	.	TRBV2	TRBJ2-4
CASSKGGRIATNYGYTF	TGTGCCAGCTCAAAAGGGGGACGGATTGCGACTAACTATGGCTACACCTTC	.	.	TRBV18	TRBJ1-2
CASSEEATRPQHF	TGTGCCAGCAGTGAGGAGGCCACACGGCCCCAGCATTTT	.	.	TRBV2	TRBJ1-5
CASSLNWDPLYNEQFF	TGTGCCAGCAGCTTAAATTGGGACCCCCTCTACAATGAGCAGTTCTTC	.	.	TRBV11-3	TRBJ2-1
CANVGCGTNEKLFF	TGTGCCAACGTGGGTTGCGGGACTAATGAAAAACTGTTTTTT	.	once	TRBV10-3	TRBJ1-4
CASSFGQSSGNTIYF	TGTGCCAGCAGCTTCGGCCAGAGCTCTGGAAACACCATATATTTT	.	.	TRBV11-1	TRBJ1-3
CSVGVDRTYGYTF	TGCAGCGTTGGGGTCGACAGGACCTATGGCTACACCTTC	.	.	TRBV29-1	TRBJ1-2
CASSRGPAETQYF	TGTGCCAGCAGCAGGGGACCTGCGGAGACCCAGTACTTC	.	.	TRBV7-3	TRBJ2-5
CASSVTIYNEQFF	TGTGCCAGCAGTGTGACGATCTACAATGAGCAGTTCTTC	.	.	TRBV2	TRBJ2-1
CASSTFGRRDYEQYF	TGTGCCAGCAGCACCTTTGGGAGGCGGGACTACGAGCAGTACTTC	.	.	TRBV4-2	TRBJ2-7
CASSLAGPANYGYTF	TGCGCCAGCAGCTTGGCAGGGCCCGCTAACTATGGCTACACCTTC	.	.	TRBV5-1	TRBJ1-2
CASQRTVRRFF	TGTGCCAGCCAACGGACAGTTCGGCGGTTCTTC	.	.	TRBV2	TRBJ2-1
CASRPGQGGTEAFF	TGCGCCAGCAGGCCGGGACAGGGAGGCACTGAAGCTTTCTTT	TRBD1	.	TRBV10-2	TRBJ1-1
CASSFTSVGRTQYF	TGCGCCAGCAGCTTCACTAGCGTAGGAAGGACGCAGTATTTT	TRBD2	.	TRBV5-1	TRBJ2-3
CASSPTMDWITGELFF	TGCGCCAGCAGCCCGACGATGGACTGGATCACCGGGGAGCTGTTTTTT	.	.	TRBV5-1	TRBJ2-2
CASTGLSGRISYNEQFF	TGTGCCAGCACAGGTCTTAGCGGGAGGATTTCCTACAATGAGCAGTTCTTC	TRBD2	.	TRBV2	TRBJ2-1
CSAEAGVEQFF	TGCAGCGCAGAAGCGGGAGTTGAGCAGTTCTTC	TRBD2	.	TRBV29-1	TRBJ2-1
CASRPGLAGGDTGELFF	TGTGCCAGCAGACCTGGACTAGCGGGAGGCGACACCGGGGAGCTGTTTTTT	TRBD2	.	TRBV28	TRBJ2-2
CASTPRGFSEAFF	TGTGCCAGCACCCCTAGAGGCTTCTCTGAAGCTTTCTTT	.	.	TRBV27	TRBJ1-1
CATRSTGGLSTGELFF	TGTGCCACCAGGTCAACAGGGGGTTTGTCCACCGGGGAGCTGTTTTTT	TRBD1	.	TRBV15	TRBJ2-2
CASSLGGSQPQHF	TGCGCCAGCAGCTTGGGGGGAAGTCAGCCCCAGCATTTT	.	.	TRBV5-1	TRBJ1-5
CASSDWGSYEQYF	TGCGCCAGCAGTGATTGGGGCTCCTACGAGCAGTACTTC	.	.	TRBV10-2	TRBJ2-7
CASRARDRGPDEQYF	TGTGCCAGCAGGGCGCGAGACAGGGGGCCCGACGAGCAGTACTTC	TRBD1	.	TRBV25-1	TRBJ2-7
CASSLNRLRPQYF	TGTGCCAGCAGCTTAAACAGGTTGAGGCCGCAGTACTTC	.	.	TRBV11-2	TRBJ2-5
CASSLSGPGETQYF	TGTGCCAGCAGCTTGTCAGGGCCTGGAGAGACCCAGTACTTC	.	once	TRBV7-9	TRBJ2-5
CSVEDDYEQYF	TGCAGCGTTGAGGACGACTACGAGCAGTACTTC	.	.	TRBV29-1	TRBJ2-7
CASSVIGTEAFF	TGTGCCAGCAGTGTTATTGGCACTGAAGCTTTCTTT	.	.	TRBV28	TRBJ1-1
CASSSAGTGDYEQYF	TGTGCCAGCAGTTCCGCCGGGACAGGAGACTACGAGCAGTACTTC	TRBD1	.	TRBV27	TRBJ2-7
CASSADIGYTF	TGTGCCAGCAGCGCGGATATCGGCTACACCTTC	.	.	TRBV2	TRBJ1-2
CASSWTSGDGELFF	TGTGCCAGCAGCTGGACCAGCGGGGACGGGGAGCTGTTTTTT	TRBD2	.	TRBV7-2	TRBJ2-2
CASRGLARTDTQYF	TGTGCCAGCAGAGGACTAGCGCGCACAGATACGCAGTATTTT	TRBD2	.	TRBV6-1	TRBJ2-3
CASSPTGNTGELFF	TGTGCCAGCAGCCCGACAGGCAACACCGGGGAGCTGTTTTTT	.	once	TRBV7-2	TRBJ2-2
CASSETPRGGYTDTQYF	TGTGCCAGCAGTGAAACCCCACGGGGTGGATACACAGATACGCAGTATTTT	.	.	TRBV6-1	TRBJ2-3
CAPHRVEKLFF	TGTGCCCCTCACAGGGTCGAAAAACTGTTTTTT	.	.	TRBV10-3	TRBJ1-4
CASSFGTLGGSNQPQHF	TGTGCCAGCAGCTTCGGGACCCTGGGGGGCAGCAATCAGCCCCAGCATTTT	.	.	TRBV5-8	TRBJ1-5
CAIRSNAYSTDTQYF	TGTGCCATCAGATCGAACGCCTATAGCACAGATACGCAGTATTTT	.	.	TRBV10-3	TRBJ2-3
CASRGGSQGYRYEQYF	TGTGCCAGCAGGGGGGGCTCACAGGGATATAGATACGAGCAGTACTTC	.	.	TRBV28	TRBJ2-7
CASSTLSGTQRGELFF	TGTGCCAGCAGCACCCTATCCGGGACTCAACGCGGGGAGCTGTTTTTT	.	.	TRBV7-2	TRBJ2-2
CASSTSGISTDTQYF	TGTGCCAGCAGTACTAGCGGGATTAGCACAGATACGCAGTATTTT	TRBD2	.	TRBV28	TRBJ2-3
CASSWGLAGLEQYF	TGCGCCAGCAGCTGGGGACTAGCGGGATTGGAGCAGTACTTC	TRBD2	.	TRBV5-1	TRBJ2-7
CASSAGFYRGSPYEQYF	TGTGCCAGCAGCGCGGGATTCTATAGGGGGTCTCCGTACGAGCAGTACTTC	.	.	TRBV9	TRBJ2-7
CASSSGGPSVNEQYF	TGCGCCAGCAGCTCGGGAGGGCCCTCGGTAAACGAGCAGTACTTC	TRBD2	.	TRBV5-1	TRBJ2-7
CSARTGMDTEAFF	TGCAGCGCTCGGACAGGGATGGACACTGAAGCTTTCTTT	TRBD1	.	TRBV29-1	TRBJ1-1
CASSLGRSTGNTIYF	TGTGCCAGCAGCTTAGGCAGGAGCACTGGAAACACCATATATTTT	.	.	TRBV11-2	TRBJ1-3
CASSSDRQSYEQYF	TGTGCCAGCAGCTCGGACAGACAATCCTACGAGCAGTACTTC	.	.	TRBV11-1	TRBJ2-7
CASSLGTVDQPQHF	TGTGCCAGCAGTTTGGGGACAGTAGATCAGCCCCAGCATTTT	TRBD1	.	TRBV28	TRBJ1-5
CASSLERGDTEAFF	TGTGCCAGCAGCTTAGAAAGGGGCGACACTGAAGCTTTCTTT	.	.	TRBV7-2	TRBJ1-1
CASSLWPPEETQYF	TGTGCCAGCAGTTTATGGCCCCCGGAAGAGACCCAGTACTTC	.	.	TRBV27	TRBJ2-5
CSAPSQETQYF	TGCAGTGCTCCATCACAAGAGACCCAGTACTTC	.	.	TRBV20-1	TRBJ2-5
CASSLTGTGGYEQYF	TGTGCCAGTAGTCTCACCGGGACAGGGGGCTACGAGCAGTACTTC	TRBD1	.	TRBV19	TRBJ2-7
CASSYSRQREGYEQYF	TGTGCCAGCAGTTACTCGAGGCAACGGGAGGGCTACGAGCAGTACTTC	TRBD2	.	TRBV6-6	TRBJ2-7
CASSTSPSFYGGYTF	TGTGCCAGTAGTACCTCGCCCTCTTTCTATGGTGGCTACACCTTC	.	.	TRBV19	TRBJ1-2
CASSPTQTHLSGNTIYF	TGTGCCAGCAGCCCGACCCAGACGCACCTCTCTGGAAACACCATATATTTT	.	.	TRBV9	TRBJ1-3
CASSQWCKGREGIGELFF	TGCGCCAGCAGTCAATGGTGTAAAGGGCGGGAGGGAATAGGGGAGCTGTTTTTT	TRBD2	.	TRBV23-1	TRBJ2-2
CASNGQPNEKLFF	TGTGCCAGTAACGGACAGCCGAATGAAAAACTGTTTTTT	.	.	TRBV19	TRBJ1-4